These 26 T cell receptor beta chains were all obtained from the same sample, sequenced in a study of T-cell memory formation after mild COVID-19. Each CDR3 protein gets one entry after TCRdb re-called the 5' RACE reads with MiXCR. Among 190,000 or so distinct CDR3 sequences, 20% to 25% were seen once, and the ten largest hold more than 20%. Input material: PBMCs or a T cell subset sorted from them (not recorded which). The source is an adult woman who had mild COVID-19 (a few samples of this study predate the infection). Cell type and time point are not known.

This clonotype has more than one count but fewer than ten. This chain uses TRBV5-1 with TRBJ2-7, with D possibly being TRBD1 (7 bases). V was clipped by 0 bases and J by 3 bases, with 13 bases between them. The CDR3 consists of 15 residues. Germline CDR1 SGHRS, CDR2 YFSETQ. The DNA of the CDR3 is TGCGCCAGCAGCTTGGAGTCAGGGGGAGGCTACGAGCAGTACTTC. Translated, it gives CASSLESGGGYEQYF.

The chain uses TRBV7-9 and TRBJ2-7, with D perhaps TRBD1 (6 bases). Germline CDR1 and CDR2: SEHNR and FQNEAQ (reference sequence). This CDR3 has 14 amino acids. The ends were cut back, 5 bases at V and 3 bases at J, with 14 bases in the middle. The CDR3 loop is CASSPGTSIYEQYF. The DNA of the CDR3 is TGTGCCAGCAGCCCCGGGACATCGATCTACGAGCAGTACTTC.

This clonotype showed up just once. This chain links TRBV4-1 with TRBJ1-1; D is possibly TRBD1 (6 bases). Trimming pared 0 bases from V and 1 base from J, leaving 12 bases between. Germline CDR1 and CDR2: MGHRA and YSYEKL. The length of the CDR3 is 16 residues. CDR3: CASSQDAGVGNTEAFF. CDR3 nucleotide sequence: TGCGCCAGCAGCCAAGACGCAGGGGTGGGGAACACTGAAGCTTTCTTT.

This clonotype occurred a few times. This rearrangement joins TRBV6-2 or TRBV6-3 to TRBJ2-5; the D is unclear. Per the germline V gene, CDR1 is MNHEY and CDR2 is SVGEGT. Trimming removed 6 bases at V and 5 bases at J, with 22 bases between. The CDR3 totals 16 residues. The CDR3 nucleotides read TGTGCCAGCAGCCCAGTCCAGACCACCTTGGAGGAGACCCAGTACTTC. Protein product: CASSPVQTTLEETQYF.

CDR3 sequence reads: CASSYGTGHGYTF. The DNA for the CDR3 is TGTGCCAGCAGCTACGGGACAGGGCATGGCTACACCTTC. The chain uses TRBV13 and TRBJ1-2; 9 bases match TRBD1. The CDR3 is 13 residues long. Germline V CDR1 and CDR2: PRHDT, FYEKMQ (reference sequence). V lost 4 bases to trimming and J lost 6 bases; unmatched junction nucleotides: 3. The whole variable domain, filled in from reference TRBV13 and TRBJ1-2, reads AAGVIQSPRHLIKEKRETATLKCYPIPRHDTVYWYQQGPGQDPQFLISFYEKMQSDKGSIPDRFSAQQFSDYHSELNMSSLELGDSALYFCASSYGTGHGYTFGSGTRLTVV.

The V call is TRBV11-3, the J call TRBJ2-7; 11 nucleotides agree with TRBD2. V shed 5 bases and J 7 bases; nucleotides not matched to a gene: 7. The germline CDR1 and CDR2 sequences are SGHNT and YENEEA. There are 14 residues in the CDR3. The CDR3 sequence: CASSRTSGPEEQYF. The CDR3, as DNA: TGTGCCAGCAGCCGGACTAGCGGGCCGGAAGAGCAGTACTTC.

V gene TRBV9 combines with J gene TRBJ2-3; 8 bases are shared with TRBD2. The CDR3 is 16 residues long. The V segment lost 0 bases and the J segment 1 base; nucleotides outside the gene matches: 4. The germline V gene has CDR1 SGDLS and CDR2 YYNGEE. CDR3 in amino acids: CASSVAGGDGTDTQYF. The CDR3 DNA sequence: TGTGCCAGCAGCGTAGCCGGGGGGGACGGCACAGATACGCAGTATTTT.

This rearrangement joins TRBV18 to TRBJ2-1, with D unclear. Germline loops: CDR1 KGHSH, CDR2 LQKENI. CDR3 length: 13 amino acids. V lost 4 bases, J lost 2 bases, and 6 bases lay in between. The CDR3 DNA reads TGTGCCAGCTCACGAGATCCCTACAATGAGCAGTTCTTC. This codes for CASSRDPYNEQFF.

This clonotype was observed a few times. This chain links TRBV7-6 with TRBJ2-1, with 9 bases identical to TRBD2. CDR3 length: 17 residues. Looked up from germline, CDR1 is SGHVS and CDR2 is FNYEAQ. Losses at the gene ends were 1 base for V and 4 bases for J; bases not matched to a gene: 8. The CDR3 nucleotides are TGTGCCAGCAGCTTAGAGGGTCTAGCGGGGCCTTACAATGAGCAGTTCTTC. This translates into CASSLEGLAGPYNEQFF.

This clonotype turned up a few times. This chain uses TRBV3-1 with TRBJ1-1; 9 bases agree with TRBD1. Trimming cost V 1 base and J 6 bases; bases outside gene matches: 15. Germline assignment: CDR1 LGHDT and CDR2 YNNKEL (reference sequence). This CDR3 has 18 residues. The CDR3 loop is CASSQGSPWGTGPPEAFF. CDR3 bases: TGTGCCAGCAGCCAAGGTAGCCCTTGGGGGACAGGGCCCCCTGAAGCTTTCTTT.

The V and J genes are TRBV4-2 and TRBJ2-5; 7 bases are shared with TRBD1. Trimming removed 1 base from V and 3 bases from J; junction bases left unmatched: 5. CDR1 LGHNA and CDR2 YNFKEQ come from the germline V gene. The CDR3 runs to 15 residues. This CDR3 is CASSQVGTEKETQYF. The DNA of the CDR3 is TGTGCCAGCAGCCAAGTGGGGACAGAAAAAGAGACCCAGTACTTC.

The V gene is TRBV12-3 or TRBV12-4, the J gene TRBJ1-4, with D maybe TRBD1 (6 bases). Trimming took off 3 bases at V and 7 bases at J, with 12 bases between the two ends. The CDR3 runs 14 residues. The CDR3 nucleotides are TGTGCCAGCAGTTTGGGTGGGACAATTGAAAAACTGTTTTTT. It is translated as CASSLGGTIEKLFF.

The gene calls are TRBV12-3 or TRBV12-4 and TRBJ2-1; D is undetermined. Trimming took off 7 bases at V and 8 bases at J, with 18 bases between the two ends. The CDR3 covers 14 residues. DNA of the CDR3: TGTGCCAGCACCTCGAAAGGGATTTGGGATGAGCAGTTCTTC. Translating it yields CASTSKGIWDEQFF.

This clonotype was picked up a small number of times. The chain uses TRBV4-1 and TRBJ1-2; no firm D call. Germline V lookup: CDR1 MGHRA, CDR2 YSYEKL. This CDR3 contains 15 residues. V gave up 1 base and J gave up 0 bases, with 9 bases separating them. CDR3 protein: CASSQVKGANYGYTF. As DNA, the CDR3 is TGCGCCAGCAGCCAAGTGAAGGGCGCTAACTATGGCTACACCTTC.

The gene calls are TRBV2 and TRBJ1-2; 10 bases fit TRBD1. CDR3 size: 16 residues. The V gene's germline CDR1 is SNHLY and CDR2 FYNNEI. With 3 bases clipped from V and 2 bases from J, the junction kept 6 bases outside the gene matches. CDR3 in DNA: TGTGCCAGCAGTGACAATGGACAGGGGGGGAACTATGGCTACACCTTC. Protein product: CASSDNGQGGNYGYTF. Looking up the rest from reference TRBV2 and TRBJ1-2 gives the full variable domain: EPEVTQTPSHQVTQMGQEVILRCVPISNHLYFYWYRQILGQKVEFLVSFYNNEISEKSEIFDDQFSVERPDGSNFTLKIRSTKLEDSAMYFCASSDNGQGGNYGYTFGSGTRLTVV.

The V gene is TRBV27, the J gene TRBJ2-3, with 9 bases identical to TRBD2. The junction had 5 bases not matched to a gene; V was cut back by 11 bases and J by 5 bases. This CDR3 comprises 12 residues. Germline V gene sequence: CDR1 MNHEY, CDR2 SMNVEV (reference sequence). In DNA form, the CDR3 reads TGTGCCTTGCGGGGGGGGTTAGATACGCAGTATTTT. This translates into CALRGGLDTQYF.

The sample holds many counts of this clonotype. J is TRBJ2-7 and V is TRBV6-5; the match to TRBD2 covers 10 bases. Germline V gene lookup returns CDR1 MNHEY and CDR2 SVGAGI. The CDR3 runs to 16 residues. V trimming: 2 bases; J trimming: 7 bases; junction bases outside the gene matches: 11. DNA for the CDR3: TGTGCCAGCAGTTACGGCCTTCTAGCGGGAGAGGATGAGCAGTACTTC. Amino acid sequence: CASSYGLLAGEDEQYF.

The chain uses TRBV20-1 and TRBJ2-1; 7 nucleotides align to TRBD1. Germline CDR1 is DFQATT and CDR2 is SNEGSKA (reference sequence). J lost 8 bases, V lost 3 bases, and 7 bases had no gene match. The CDR3 sequence is 13 residues long. The CDR3 here is CSASRQGWDEQFF. CDR3 coding DNA: TGCAGTGCTAGCCGACAGGGCTGGGATGAGCAGTTCTTC.

This clonotype was picked up a small number of times. The V call is TRBV6-5, the J call TRBJ2-2; D is perhaps TRBD2 (5 bases). Germline V gives CDR1 MNHEY, CDR2 SVGAGI. The V end lost 4 bases, the J end lost 3 bases, and 9 bases lay between the germline ends. The CDR3 length is 14 residues. Here the CDR3 reads CASSFEGYTGELFF. The DNA for the CDR3 is TGTGCCAGCAGTTTCGAGGGCTACACCGGGGAGCTGTTTTTT.

The chain employs TRBV7-9 and TRBJ2-5; D gene unclear. Germline V gene data show CDR1 as SEHNR and CDR2 as FQNEAQ (reference sequence). Trimming left V 3 bases short and J 5 bases short, with 10 bases between. This CDR3 is 13 amino acids long. The CDR3 is CASSFVGTETQYF. Written as DNA, the CDR3 is TGTGCCAGCAGCTTCGTGGGTACTGAGACCCAGTACTTC.

The V call is TRBV6-6, the J call TRBJ2-2; D gene uncertain. From germline, CDR1 is MNHNY and CDR2 SVGAGI (reference sequence). The CDR3 has 17 residues. Trimming stripped 0 bases from V and 5 bases from J, with 16 bases between. The CDR3 loop reads CASSYSTSEFGTGELFF. The CDR3 DNA reads as TGTGCCAGCAGTTACTCGACTTCGGAGTTTGGTACCGGGGAGCTGTTTTTT.

CDR3 loop: CASSFGPPPREQYF. CDR3 DNA sequence: TGTGCCAGCAGTTTCGGCCCACCACCTCGTGAGCAGTACTTC. The chain combines TRBV12-3 or TRBV12-4 with TRBJ2-7; no clear D. V was cut by 3 bases and J by 7 bases, with 16 bases left in between. This CDR3 spans 14 amino acids.

The chain carries TRBV20-1 and TRBJ2-1, with a possible D match to TRBD2 (6 bases). The V gene's germline CDR1 is DFQATT and CDR2 SNEGSKA (reference sequence). Trimming removed 3 bases from V and 5 bases from J, with 14 bases in between. The CDR3 runs to 14 residues. This chain's CDR3 is CSASPGTANNEQFF. The DNA for the CDR3 is TGCAGTGCTAGCCCCGGGACTGCAAACAATGAGCAGTTCTTC.

This chain uses TRBV24-1 with TRBJ1-2, with D hard to call. V shed 4 bases and J shed 8 bases, with 13 bases lying between them. This CDR3 is built from 13 residues. From germline, CDR1 is KGHDR and CDR2 SFDVKD. The CDR3 reads CATSEYRDGGYTF. In DNA, the CDR3 is TGTGCCACCAGTGAGTATCGCGACGGCGGCTACACCTTC.

The rearrangement links TRBV7-9 to TRBJ1-2; perhaps TRBD1 as D (6 bases). The CDR3 length is 15 residues. With 4 bases removed from V and 2 bases from J, the gap between germline ends came to 14 bases. Germline CDR1 and CDR2: SEHNR and FQNEAQ (reference sequence). As DNA, the CDR3 is TGTGCCAGCAGCTCCCGGGGGGCGGGGAACTATGGCTACACCTTC. It encodes CASSSRGAGNYGYTF.

The rearrangement links TRBV6-5 to TRBJ2-6; D is unresolved. From germline, CDR1 is MNHEY and CDR2 SVGAGI. Trimming stripped 2 bases from V and 2 bases from J, with 4 bases between. The CDR3 extends over 14 amino acids. The CDR3: CASSYGAGANVLTF. CDR3 bases: TGTGCCAGCAGTTACGGCGCTGGGGCCAACGTCCTGACTTTC.